This TCR beta chain was retrieved from a study of vaccination and CD4 T cells after COVID-19. Study-level background: The peptides that stimulated the cells were overlapping spike peptides from SARS-CoV-2, HCoV-NL63, HCoV-OC43 and HCoV-229E.

Broader study findings: Convalescent patients saw a median 86.3% of their reactive clones show up only after vaccination.

Germline V CDR1 and CDR2: DFQATT, SNEGSKA (reference sequence). The V gene lost 0 bases and the J gene lost 4 bases, with 13 bases spanning the gap. This CDR3 region has 15 residues. Treatment indicated: approximately 9-day PBMC culture with coronavirus spike peptide pools or control peptides (ViraFEST assay). The authors cultured approximately 2 million PBMCs per well with around 10 IU/ml IL-2 and approximately 10 ug/ml peptide pools. The sample holds a few counts of this clonotype. Its cognate antigen is unknown. The Oncomine TCR Beta short-read assay was applied to DNA of cultured CD4+ T cells. Genomic DNA was isolated from CD4+ T cells that had been cultured. TCRdb independently ran MiXCR on the PCR reads; one entry per CDR3 protein. The sample holds 9,500 to 14,000 distinct CDR3 sequences, about three fifths seen once.

The sample comprised CD4+ T cells from blood, cultured in vitro. This TCR was recovered from a human donor who had recovered from COVID-19. V and J are TRBV20-1 and TRBJ1-5, with D possibly being TRBD1 (5 bases). This CDR3 reads CSARDLRQINQPQHF. The CDR3 region has the DNA TGCAGTGCTAGAGATCTGCGACAGATAAATCAGCCCCAGCATTTT.